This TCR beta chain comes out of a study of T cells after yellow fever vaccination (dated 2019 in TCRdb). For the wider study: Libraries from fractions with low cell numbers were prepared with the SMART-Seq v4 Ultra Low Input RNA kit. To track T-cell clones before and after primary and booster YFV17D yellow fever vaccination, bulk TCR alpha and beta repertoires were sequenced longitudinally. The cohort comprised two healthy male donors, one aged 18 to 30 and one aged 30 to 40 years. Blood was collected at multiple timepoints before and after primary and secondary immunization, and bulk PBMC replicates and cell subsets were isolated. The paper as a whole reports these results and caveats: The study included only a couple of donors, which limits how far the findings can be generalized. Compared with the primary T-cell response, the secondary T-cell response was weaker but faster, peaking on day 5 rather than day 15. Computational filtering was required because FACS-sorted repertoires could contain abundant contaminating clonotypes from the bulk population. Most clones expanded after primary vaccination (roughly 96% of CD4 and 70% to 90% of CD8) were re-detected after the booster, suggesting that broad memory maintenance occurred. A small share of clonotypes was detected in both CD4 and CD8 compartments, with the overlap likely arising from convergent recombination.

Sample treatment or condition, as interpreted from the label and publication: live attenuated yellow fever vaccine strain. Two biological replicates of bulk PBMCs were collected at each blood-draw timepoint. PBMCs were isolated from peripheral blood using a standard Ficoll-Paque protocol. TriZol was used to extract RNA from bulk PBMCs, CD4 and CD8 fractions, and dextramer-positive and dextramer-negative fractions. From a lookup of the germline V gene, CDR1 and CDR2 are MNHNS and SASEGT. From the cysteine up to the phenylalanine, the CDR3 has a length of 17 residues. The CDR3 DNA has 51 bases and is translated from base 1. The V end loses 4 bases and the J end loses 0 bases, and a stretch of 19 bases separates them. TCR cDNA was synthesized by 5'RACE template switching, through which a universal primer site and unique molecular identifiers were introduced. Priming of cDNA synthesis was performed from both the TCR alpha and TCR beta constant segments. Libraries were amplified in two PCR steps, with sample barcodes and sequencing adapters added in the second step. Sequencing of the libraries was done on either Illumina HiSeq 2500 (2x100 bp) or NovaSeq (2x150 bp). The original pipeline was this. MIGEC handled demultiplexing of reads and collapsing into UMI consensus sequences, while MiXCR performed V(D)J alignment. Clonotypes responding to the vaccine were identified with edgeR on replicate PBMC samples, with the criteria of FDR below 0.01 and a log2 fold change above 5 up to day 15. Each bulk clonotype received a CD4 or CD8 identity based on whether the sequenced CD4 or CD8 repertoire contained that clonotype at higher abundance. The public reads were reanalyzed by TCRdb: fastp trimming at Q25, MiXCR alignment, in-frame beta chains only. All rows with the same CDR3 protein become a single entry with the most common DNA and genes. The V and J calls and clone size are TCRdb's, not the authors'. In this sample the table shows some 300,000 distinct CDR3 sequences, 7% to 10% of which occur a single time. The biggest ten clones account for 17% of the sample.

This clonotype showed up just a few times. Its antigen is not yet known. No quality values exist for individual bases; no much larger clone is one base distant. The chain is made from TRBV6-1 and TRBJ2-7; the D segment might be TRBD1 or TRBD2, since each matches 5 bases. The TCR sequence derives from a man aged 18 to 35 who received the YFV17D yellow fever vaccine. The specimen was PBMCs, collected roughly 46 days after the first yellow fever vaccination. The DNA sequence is TGTGCCAGCAGTGGGAACCGGGGCCGATCTCACTCCTACGAGCAGTACTTC. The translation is CASSGNRGRSHSYEQYF.